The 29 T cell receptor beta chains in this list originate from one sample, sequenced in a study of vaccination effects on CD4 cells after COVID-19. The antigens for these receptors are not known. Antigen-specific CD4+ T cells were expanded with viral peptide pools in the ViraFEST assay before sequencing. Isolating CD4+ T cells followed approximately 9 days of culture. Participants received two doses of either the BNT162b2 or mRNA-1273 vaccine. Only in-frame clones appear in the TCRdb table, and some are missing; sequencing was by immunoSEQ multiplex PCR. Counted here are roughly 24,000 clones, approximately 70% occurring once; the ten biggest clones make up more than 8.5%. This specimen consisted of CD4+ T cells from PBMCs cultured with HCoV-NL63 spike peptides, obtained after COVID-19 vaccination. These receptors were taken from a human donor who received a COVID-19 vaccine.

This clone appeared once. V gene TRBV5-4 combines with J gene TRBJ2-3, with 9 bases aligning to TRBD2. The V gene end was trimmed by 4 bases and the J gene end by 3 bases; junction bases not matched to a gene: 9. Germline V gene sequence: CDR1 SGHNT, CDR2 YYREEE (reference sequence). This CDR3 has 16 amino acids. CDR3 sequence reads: CASSRKLAGRTDTQYF. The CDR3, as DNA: TGTGCCAGCAGCCGGAAGCTAGCGGGGCGAACAGATACGCAGTATTTT.

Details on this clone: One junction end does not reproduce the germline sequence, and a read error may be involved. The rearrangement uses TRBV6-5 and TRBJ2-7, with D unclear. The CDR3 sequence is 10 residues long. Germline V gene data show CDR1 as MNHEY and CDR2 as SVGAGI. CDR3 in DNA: TGTGCCAGCAGTTACTCGACTTTCTTTTTC. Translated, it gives CASSYSTFFF.

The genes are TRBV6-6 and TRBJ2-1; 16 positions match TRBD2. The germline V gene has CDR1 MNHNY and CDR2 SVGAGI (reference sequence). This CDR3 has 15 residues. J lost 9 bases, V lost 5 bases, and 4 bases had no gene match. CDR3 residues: CASSIGTSGGVEQFF. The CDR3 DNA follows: TGTGCCAGCAGTATTGGGACTAGCGGGGGGGTTGAGCAGTTCTTC.

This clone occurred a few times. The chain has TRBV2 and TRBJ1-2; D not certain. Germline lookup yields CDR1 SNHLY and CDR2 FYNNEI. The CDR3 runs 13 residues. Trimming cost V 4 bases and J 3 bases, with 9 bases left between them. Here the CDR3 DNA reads TGTGCCAGCAGTGTCCTAATAGACTATGGCTACACCTTC. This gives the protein CASSVLIDYGYTF.

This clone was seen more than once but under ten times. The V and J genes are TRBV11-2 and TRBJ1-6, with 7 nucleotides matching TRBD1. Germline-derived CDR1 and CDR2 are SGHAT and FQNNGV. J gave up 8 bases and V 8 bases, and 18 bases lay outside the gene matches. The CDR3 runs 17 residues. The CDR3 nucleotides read TGTGCCAGCCGCTCAAGCCCCAGGGGGAGGTTCGATTCACCCCTCCACTTT. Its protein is CASRSSPRGRFDSPLHF.

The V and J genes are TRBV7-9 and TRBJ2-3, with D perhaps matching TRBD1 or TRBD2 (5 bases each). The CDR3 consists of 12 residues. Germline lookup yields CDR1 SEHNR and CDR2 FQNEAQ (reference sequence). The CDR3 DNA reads TGTGCGACGGGGCTATACACAGATACGCAGTATTTT. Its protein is CATGLYTDTQYF.

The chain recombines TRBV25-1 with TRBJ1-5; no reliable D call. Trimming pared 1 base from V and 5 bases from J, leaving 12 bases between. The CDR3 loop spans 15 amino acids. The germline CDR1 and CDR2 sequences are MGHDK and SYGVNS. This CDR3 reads CASSELDGGYQPQHF. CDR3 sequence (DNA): TGTGCCAGCAGTGAATTGGATGGTGGATATCAGCCCCAGCATTTT.

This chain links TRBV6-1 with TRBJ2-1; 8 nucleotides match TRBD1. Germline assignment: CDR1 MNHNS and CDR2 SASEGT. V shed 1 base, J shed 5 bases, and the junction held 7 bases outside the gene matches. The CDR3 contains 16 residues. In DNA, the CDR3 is TGTGCCAGCAGTGAAGAAGTAGGGACAGGTAACAATGAGCAGTTCTTC. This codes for CASSEEVGTGNNEQFF.

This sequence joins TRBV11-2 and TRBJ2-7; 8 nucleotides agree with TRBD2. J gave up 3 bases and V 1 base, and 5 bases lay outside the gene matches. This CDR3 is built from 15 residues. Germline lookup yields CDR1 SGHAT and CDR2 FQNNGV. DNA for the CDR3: TGTGCCAGCAGCTTAGGCCTTCGGGGGGGCTACGAGCAGTACTTC. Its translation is CASSLGLRGGYEQYF.

CDR3 residues: CASSSPGQANYGYTF. DNA for the CDR3: TGTGCCAGCAGCTCACCCGGACAGGCCAACTATGGCTACACCTTC. This chain uses TRBV6-5 with TRBJ1-2; 7 positions match TRBD1. Trimming removed 6 bases from V and 2 bases from J; junction bases left unmatched: 9. Germline CDR1 is MNHEY and CDR2 is SVGAGI. This CDR3 contains 15 residues.

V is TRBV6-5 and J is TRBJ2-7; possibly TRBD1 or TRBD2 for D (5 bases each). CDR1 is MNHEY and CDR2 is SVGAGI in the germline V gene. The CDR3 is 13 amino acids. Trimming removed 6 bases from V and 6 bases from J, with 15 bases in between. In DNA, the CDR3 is TGTGCCAGCAGAGACCCGGGACGCGGCGAGCAGTACTTC. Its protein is CASRDPGRGEQYF.

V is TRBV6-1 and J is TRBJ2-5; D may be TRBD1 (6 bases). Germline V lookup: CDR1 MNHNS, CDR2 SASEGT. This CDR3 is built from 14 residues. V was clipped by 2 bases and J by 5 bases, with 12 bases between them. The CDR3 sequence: CASSERAGAETQYF. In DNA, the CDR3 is TGTGCCAGCAGTGAAAGGGCAGGGGCTGAGACCCAGTACTTC.

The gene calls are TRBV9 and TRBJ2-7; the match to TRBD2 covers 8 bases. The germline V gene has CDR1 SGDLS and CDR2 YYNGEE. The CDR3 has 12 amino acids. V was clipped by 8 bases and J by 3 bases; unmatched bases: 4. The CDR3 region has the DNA TGTGCCAGACAGCGGGAGATCTACGAGCAGTACTTC. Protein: CARQREIYEQYF.

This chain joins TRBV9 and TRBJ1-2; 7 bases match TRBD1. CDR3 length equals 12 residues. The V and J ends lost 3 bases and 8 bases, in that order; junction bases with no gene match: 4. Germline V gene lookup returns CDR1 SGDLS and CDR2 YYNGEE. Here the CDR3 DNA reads TGTGCCAGCAGCGAACAGGGGAGCGGCTACACCTTC. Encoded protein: CASSEQGSGYTF.

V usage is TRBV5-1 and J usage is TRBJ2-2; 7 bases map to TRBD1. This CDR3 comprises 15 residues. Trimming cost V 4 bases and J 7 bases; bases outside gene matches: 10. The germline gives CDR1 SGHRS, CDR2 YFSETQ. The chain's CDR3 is CASSLQDRPDGELFF. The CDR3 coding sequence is TGCGCCAGCAGCCTCCAGGACAGGCCGGACGGGGAGCTGTTTTTT.

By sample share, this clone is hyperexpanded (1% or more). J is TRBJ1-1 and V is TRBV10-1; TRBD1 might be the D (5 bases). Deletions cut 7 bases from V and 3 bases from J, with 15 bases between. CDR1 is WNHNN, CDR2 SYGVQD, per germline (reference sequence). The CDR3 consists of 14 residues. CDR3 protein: CASKPTGLHTEAFF. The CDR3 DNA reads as TGCGCCAGCAAACCTACAGGATTACACACTGAAGCTTTCTTT.

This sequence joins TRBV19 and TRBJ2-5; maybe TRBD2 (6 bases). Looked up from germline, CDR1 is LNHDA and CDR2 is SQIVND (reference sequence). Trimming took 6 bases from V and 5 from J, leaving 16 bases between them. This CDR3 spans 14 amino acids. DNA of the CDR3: TGTGCCAGTAGGCGTTTGGAGGGCGGGGAGACCCAGTACTTC. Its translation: CASRRLEGGETQYF.

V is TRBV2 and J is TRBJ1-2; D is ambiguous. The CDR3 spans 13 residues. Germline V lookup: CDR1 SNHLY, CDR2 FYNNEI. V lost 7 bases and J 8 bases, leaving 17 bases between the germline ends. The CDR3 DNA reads TGTGCCAGCACCTTCACGGCCTGGGAAGGCTACACCTTC. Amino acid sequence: CASTFTAWEGYTF.

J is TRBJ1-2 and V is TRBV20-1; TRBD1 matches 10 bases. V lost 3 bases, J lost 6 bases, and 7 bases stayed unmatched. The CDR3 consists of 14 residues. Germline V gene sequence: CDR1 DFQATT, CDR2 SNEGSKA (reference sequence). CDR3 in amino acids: CSASATGTGDGYTF. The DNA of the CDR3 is TGCAGTGCTAGTGCGACGGGGACAGGGGATGGCTACACCTTC.

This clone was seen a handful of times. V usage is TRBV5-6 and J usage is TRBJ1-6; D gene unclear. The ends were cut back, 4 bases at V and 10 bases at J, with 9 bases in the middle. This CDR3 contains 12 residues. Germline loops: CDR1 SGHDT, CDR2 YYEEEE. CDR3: CASSRDSSPLHF. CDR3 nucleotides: TGTGCCAGCAGCAGGGATTCCTCACCCCTCCACTTT.

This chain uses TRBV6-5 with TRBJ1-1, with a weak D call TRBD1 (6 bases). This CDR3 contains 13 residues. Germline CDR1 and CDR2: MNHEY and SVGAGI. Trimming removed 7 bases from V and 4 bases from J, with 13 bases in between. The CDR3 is CASNVQGSTEAFF. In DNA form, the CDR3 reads TGTGCCAGCAACGTCCAGGGGAGCACTGAAGCTTTCTTT.

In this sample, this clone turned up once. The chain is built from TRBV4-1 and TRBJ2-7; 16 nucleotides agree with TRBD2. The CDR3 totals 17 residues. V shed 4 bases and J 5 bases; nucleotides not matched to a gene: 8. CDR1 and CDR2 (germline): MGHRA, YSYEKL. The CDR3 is CASSLGLAGGPRNEQYF. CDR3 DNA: TGCGCCAGCAGCCTGGGACTAGCGGGAGGGCCTAGGAACGAGCAGTACTTC.

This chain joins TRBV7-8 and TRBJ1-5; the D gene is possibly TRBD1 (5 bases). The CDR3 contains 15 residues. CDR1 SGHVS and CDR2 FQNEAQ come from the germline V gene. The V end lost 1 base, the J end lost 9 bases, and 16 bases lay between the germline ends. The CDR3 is CASSLVGVGYGPQHF. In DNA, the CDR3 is TGTGCCAGCAGCTTAGTGGGGGTGGGGTATGGGCCCCAGCATTTT.

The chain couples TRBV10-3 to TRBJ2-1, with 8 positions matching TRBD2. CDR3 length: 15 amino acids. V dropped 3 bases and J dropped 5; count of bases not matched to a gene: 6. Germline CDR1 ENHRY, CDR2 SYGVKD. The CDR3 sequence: CAISDVLRGDNEQFF. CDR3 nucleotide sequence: TGTGCCATCAGTGATGTCTTGCGGGGGGACAATGAGCAGTTCTTC.

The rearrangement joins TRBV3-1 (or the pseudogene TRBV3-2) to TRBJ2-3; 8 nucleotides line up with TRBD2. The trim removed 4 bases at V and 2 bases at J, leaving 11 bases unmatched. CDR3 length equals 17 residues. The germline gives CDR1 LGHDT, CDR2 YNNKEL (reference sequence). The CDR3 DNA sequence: TGTGCCAGCAGCCCGGCAGGGCTAGCGGGTATCACAGATACGCAGTATTTT. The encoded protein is CASSPAGLAGITDTQYF.

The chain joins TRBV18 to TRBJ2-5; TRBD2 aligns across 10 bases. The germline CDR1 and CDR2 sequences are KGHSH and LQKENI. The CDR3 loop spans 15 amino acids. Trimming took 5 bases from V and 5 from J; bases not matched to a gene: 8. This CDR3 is CASSALAGAYETQYF. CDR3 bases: TGTGCCAGCTCAGCTCTAGCGGGAGCTTATGAGACCCAGTACTTC. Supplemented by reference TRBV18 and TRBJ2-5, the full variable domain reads NAGVMQNPRHLVRRRGQEARLRCSPMKGHSHVYWYRQLPEEGLKFMVYLQKENIIDESGMPKERFSAEFPKEGPSILRIQQVVRGDSAAYFCASSALAGAYETQYFGPGTRLLVL.

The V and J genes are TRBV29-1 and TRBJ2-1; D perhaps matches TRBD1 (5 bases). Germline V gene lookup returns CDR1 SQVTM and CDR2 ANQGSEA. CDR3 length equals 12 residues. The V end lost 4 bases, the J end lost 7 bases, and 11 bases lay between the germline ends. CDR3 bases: TGCAGCGTTGGCCCGGCAGGGAATGAGCAGTTCTTC. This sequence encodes CSVGPAGNEQFF.

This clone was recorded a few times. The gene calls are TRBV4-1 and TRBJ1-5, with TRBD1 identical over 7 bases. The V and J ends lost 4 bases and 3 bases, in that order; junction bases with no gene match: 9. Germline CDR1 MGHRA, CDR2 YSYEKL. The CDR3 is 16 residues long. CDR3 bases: TGCGCCAGCAGCCGAGAGACAGGGATCGTCAATCAGCCCCAGCATTTT. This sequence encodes CASSRETGIVNQPQHF.

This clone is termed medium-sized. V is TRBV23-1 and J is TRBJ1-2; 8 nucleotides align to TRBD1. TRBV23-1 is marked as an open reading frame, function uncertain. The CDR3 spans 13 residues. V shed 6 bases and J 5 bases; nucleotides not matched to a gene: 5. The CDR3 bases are TGCGCCAGCAGGCGAGACAGGGGTTATGGCTACACCTTC. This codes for CASRRDRGYGYTF.